This T cell receptor (beta chain) was sequenced for a study of T cell responses to AZD1222 COVID-19 vaccine. Study-wide background: Both about-4-week and about-12-week second-dose recipients were combined. Study outcomes and limitations: Donor demographics were predominantly white British with a female majority; clonal diversity may be underestimated.

Only in-frame clones appear in the TCRdb table, and some are missing; sequencing was by immunoSEQ multiplex PCR. This table holds around 120,000 clones, 92% found once. V shed 7 bases and J shed 7 bases, with 26 bases lying between them. This CDR3 contains 17 residues. Germline lookup yields CDR1 MDHEN and CDR2 SYDVKM. This clone is termed medium-sized. The antigen remains unidentified. The chain links TRBV28 to TRBJ2-1; perhaps D is TRBD1 or TRBD2 (7 bases each). The sequence was collected from an adult in good health. The sequencing here drew on peripheral blood, taken on day 0 of AZD1222 vaccination. The CDR3 protein is CASTLEGGTGEGNEQFF. The CDR3 bases are TGTGCCAGCACCTTGGAAGGGGGTACAGGGGAGGGGAATGAGCAGTTCTTC.